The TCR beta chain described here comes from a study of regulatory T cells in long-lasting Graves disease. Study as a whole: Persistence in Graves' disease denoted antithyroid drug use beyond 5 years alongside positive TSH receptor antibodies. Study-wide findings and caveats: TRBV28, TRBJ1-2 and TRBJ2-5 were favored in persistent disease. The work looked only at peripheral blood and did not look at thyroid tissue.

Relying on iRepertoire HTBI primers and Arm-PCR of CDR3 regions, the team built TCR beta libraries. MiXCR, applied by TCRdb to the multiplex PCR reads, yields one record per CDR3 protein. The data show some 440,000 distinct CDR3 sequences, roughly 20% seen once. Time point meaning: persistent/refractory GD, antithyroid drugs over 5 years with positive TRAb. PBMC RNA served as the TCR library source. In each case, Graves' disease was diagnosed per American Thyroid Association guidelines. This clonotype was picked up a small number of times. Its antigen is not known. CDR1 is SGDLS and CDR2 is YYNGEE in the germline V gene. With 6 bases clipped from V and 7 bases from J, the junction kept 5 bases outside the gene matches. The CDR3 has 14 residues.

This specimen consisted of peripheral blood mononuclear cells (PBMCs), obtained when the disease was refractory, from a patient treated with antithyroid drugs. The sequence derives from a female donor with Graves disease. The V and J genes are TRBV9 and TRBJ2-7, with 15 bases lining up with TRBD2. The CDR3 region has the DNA TGTGCCAGCAACACGGGACTAGCGGGAGGTGAGCAGTACTTC. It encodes CASNTGLAGGEQYF. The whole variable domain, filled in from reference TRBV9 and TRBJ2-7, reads DSGVTQTPKHLITATGQRVTLRCSPRSGDLSVYWYQQSLDQGLQFLIQYYNGEERAKGNILERFSAQQFPDLHSELNLSSLELGDSALYFCASNTGLAGGEQYFGPGTRLTVT.